What follows is one TCR beta chain and its context. Its antigen remains unknown. The data originate from a study of cytomegalovirus exposure and HLA in healthy donors. Germline trimming cut 1 base from V and 1 base from J; bases unmatched to any gene: 7. Germline lookup yields CDR1 SGHRS and CDR2 YFSETQ. This CDR3 contains 16 residues. PCR involved 60 Vbeta and 13 Jbeta primers. Here immunoSEQ multiplex PCR was the method, and the copy in TCRdb shows in-frame clones only, minus some. This sample has around 150,000 clones, with 70% to 85% found just once. Study results and caveats: The classifier, whose performance was assessed in both the original and validation cohorts, reportedly diagnosed cytomegalovirus status with high specificity and sensitivity. In a later analysis, CMV-associated beta chains were mostly HLA-associated, it appeared.

The sample comprised PBMCs. The TCR was taken from a middle-aged man in good health and CMV-seropositive. The J gene is TRBJ1-1, the V gene TRBV5-1, with TRBD1 matching 7 bases. CDR3 amino acids: CASSLQRQGANTEAFF. CDR3 DNA: TGCGCCAGCAGCTTGCAGCGACAGGGCGCGAACACTGAAGCTTTCTTT.